A single sample gave rise to the 20 T cell receptor beta chains below, sequenced in a study of early T cells in non-severe SARS-CoV-2 infection (dated by TCRdb to the early 2020s). Libraries were built with 5' RACE. The reads were generated on a NextSeq 500. The public sequencing data were trimmed at Q25 with fastp and processed into clonotypes with MiXCR by TCRdb, which kept only in-frame beta chains. Each CDR3 protein appears once, grouped with its most common genes and DNA. Present in this sample are roughly 30,000 distinct CDR3 sequences, around 5.7% of which were seen just once. Almost 6% of the sample goes to the ten largest clones. The sequenced sample was whole blood. The receptors come from an adult who was a healthcare worker with PCR-confirmed SARS-CoV-2 infection or an uninfected control (not recorded which).

This clonotype was detected many times. V is TRBV6-1 and J is TRBJ2-7; 7 bases are a match to TRBD1. J lost 2 bases, V lost 4 bases, and 5 bases had no gene match. CDR3 size: 14 residues. Germline-derived CDR1 and CDR2 are MNHNS and SASEGT. CDR3 protein: CASSGLDRAYEQYF. CDR3 DNA sequence: TGTGCCAGCAGTGGACTCGACAGGGCCTACGAGCAGTACTTC.

Ten or more counts support this clonotype. This chain connects TRBV11-2 to TRBJ1-1; the match to TRBD1 covers 7 bases. This CDR3 is built from 17 residues. Germline values: CDR1 SGHAT, CDR2 FQNNGV. Germline trimming cut 3 bases from V and 2 bases from J; bases unmatched to any gene: 12. The CDR3 loop is CASSFRTGPTTNTEAFF. CDR3 in DNA: TGTGCCAGCAGCTTCCGGACAGGCCCAACAACTAACACTGAAGCTTTCTTT.

J is TRBJ2-7 and V is TRBV12-3 or TRBV12-4; D call uncertain. Trimming left V 6 bases short and J 5 bases short, with 20 bases between. CDR3 length: 15 amino acids. This chain's CDR3 is CASSLSGRPGDEQYF. The CDR3 DNA sequence: TGTGCCAGCAGCCTGTCAGGACGGCCGGGCGACGAGCAGTACTTC.

This clonotype was picked up many times. V gene TRBV5-6 combines with J gene TRBJ2-5; TRBD2 is a possible D gene (6 bases). Germline CDR1 and CDR2: SGHDT and YYEEEE. The CDR3 is 17 amino acids. V lost 2 bases, J lost 5 bases, and 22 bases lay in between. Here the CDR3 DNA reads TGTGCCAGCAGCTTTAGAACAGGCAGCCGAGGAGGGGAGACCCAGTACTTC. Protein sequence: CASSFRTGSRGGETQYF.

This clonotype was seen ten or more times. The CDR3 DNA sequence: TGCAGCGTTGGTCCCCCCCACAGGGACGAAGCTTTCTTT. Translated: CSVGPPHRDEAFF. The rearrangement links TRBV29-1 to TRBJ1-1; D might be TRBD1 (6 bases). The V end lost 4 bases, the J end lost 8 bases, and 17 bases lay between the germline ends. The CDR3 spans 13 residues. The germline V gene encodes CDR1 SQVTM and CDR2 ANQGSEA.

The table lists this clonotype with a few counts. V and J are TRBV12-3 or TRBV12-4 and TRBJ1-5; 9 bases line up with TRBD1. This CDR3 is 17 amino acids long. Losses at the gene ends were 5 bases for V and 2 bases for J; bases not matched to a gene: 10. CDR3 sequence reads: CASSIHTGGMGNQPQHF. CDR3 sequence (DNA): TGTGCCAGCAGTATTCATACAGGGGGCATGGGCAATCAGCCCCAGCATTTT.

This clonotype was observed many times. The chain couples TRBV29-1 to TRBJ2-1; D gene uncertain. This CDR3 region has 15 residues. Germline CDR1 SQVTM, CDR2 ANQGSEA. V was clipped by 6 bases and J by 0 bases, with 15 bases between them. The CDR3 region is CSVTDTLSSYNEQFF. The CDR3, as DNA: TGCAGCGTGACCGACACCTTGAGCTCCTACAATGAGCAGTTCTTC.

The sample holds many counts of this clonotype. V usage is TRBV7-2 and J usage is TRBJ2-1, with D perhaps TRBD2 (5 bases). There are 16 residues in the CDR3. From germline, CDR1 is SGHTA and CDR2 FQGNSA. V lost 6 bases and J 1 base, leaving 16 bases between the germline ends. The CDR3 sequence: CASSISVAYSYNEQFF. In DNA, the CDR3 is TGTGCCAGCAGTATCTCCGTAGCGTATTCCTACAATGAGCAGTTCTTC.

This clonotype was detected a few times. The V call is TRBV6-5, the J call TRBJ1-1, with D unresolved. The germline gives CDR1 MNHEY, CDR2 SVGAGI. This CDR3 spans 13 amino acids. Trimming cost V 7 bases and J 5 bases, with 14 bases left between them. The CDR3, as DNA: TGTGCCAGCATTTTAAAGACCGGGACTGAAGCTTTCTTT. Protein sequence: CASILKTGTEAFF.

There are a few counts of this clonotype. In nucleotides, the CDR3 is TGTGCCAGCAGCTTATCTGGTCCCTACGAGCAGTACTTC. This translates into CASSLSGPYEQYF. This sequence joins TRBV13 and TRBJ2-7; D is ambiguous. V was clipped by 2 bases and J by 2 bases, with 7 bases between them. CDR1 PRHDT and CDR2 FYEKMQ come from the germline V gene (reference sequence). This CDR3 comprises 13 residues.

This clonotype was observed at least ten times. The chain carries TRBV4-3 and TRBJ2-3, with unresolved D. The CDR3 extends over 16 amino acids. CDR1 and CDR2 from the germline V gene are LGHNA and YSLEER. Deletions cut 0 bases from V and 7 bases from J, with 17 bases between. The CDR3 loop reads CASSQETEVLLYTQYF. CDR3 in DNA: TGCGCCAGCAGCCAAGAGACTGAAGTCCTGCTTTATACGCAGTATTTT.

This clonotype was found many times. The chain carries TRBV5-1 and TRBJ2-3; D call uncertain. The V gene lost 0 bases and the J gene lost 0 bases, with 11 bases spanning the gap. CDR1 SGHRS and CDR2 YFSETQ come from the germline V gene. The CDR3 is 16 amino acids. The CDR3 region has the DNA TGCGCCAGCAGCTTGGCCATGATTGGTAGCACAGATACGCAGTATTTT. The encoded protein is CASSLAMIGSTDTQYF.

This clonotype came up many times. The chain links TRBV20-1 to TRBJ1-1; no clear D gene. CDR1 is DFQATT, CDR2 SNEGSKA, per germline (reference sequence). The CDR3 length is 11 residues. The V end was cut by 1 base, the J end by 8 bases, with 8 bases between. Here the CDR3 DNA reads TGCAGTGCTAGAGGGTCGGGAGAAGCTTTCTTT. This gives the protein CSARGSGEAFF.

This clonotype was detected a few times. V and J are TRBV10-3 and TRBJ2-4; D gene ambiguous. CDR1 and CDR2 (germline): ENHRY, SYGVKD. V lost 3 bases and J lost 12, with 9 bases in between. This CDR3 is 11 amino acids long. The DNA for the CDR3 is TGTGCCATCAGTGAAGGGCTGACTCAGTACTTC. It encodes CAISEGLTQYF.

This clonotype was detected many times. The rearrangement links TRBV5-5 to TRBJ1-5; possibly TRBD1 for D (5 bases). Germline CDR1 reads SGHKS; CDR2 reads YYEKEE (reference sequence). V dropped 0 bases and J dropped 6 bases, with 16 bases sitting between them. This CDR3 has 16 residues. CDR3 in DNA: TGTGCCAGCAGCTTGGCGATAGGGGCAGGTCGTCAGCCCCAGCATTTT. Its protein product is CASSLAIGAGRQPQHF. Complete variable domain (other parts from reference TRBV5-5 and TRBJ1-5): DAGVTQSPTHLIKTRGQQVTLRCSPISGHKSVSWYQQVLGQGPQFIFQYYEKEERGRGNFPDRFSARQFPNYSSELNVNALLLGDSALYLCASSLAIGAGRQPQHFGDGTRLSIL.

Only a few counts were recorded for this clonotype. The chain carries TRBV5-1 and TRBJ1-1; D gene uncertain. V dropped 0 bases and J dropped 1 base, with 10 bases sitting between them. CDR1 and CDR2 from the germline V gene are SGHRS and YFSETQ. This CDR3 has 15 residues. The CDR3 DNA reads TGCGCCAGCAGCTTGGGTTTCCGACCGAACACTGAAGCTTTCTTT. It yields the protein CASSLGFRPNTEAFF.

This clonotype was seen ten or more times. This chain connects TRBV5-6 to TRBJ1-2, with a tentative D call TRBD1 (5 bases). V lost 3 bases and J lost 4, with 16 bases in between. The CDR3 contains 15 residues. CDR1 is SGHDT, CDR2 YYEEEE, per germline. CDR3 sequence: CASSSGGQGIYGYTF. For the CDR3, the DNA is TGTGCCAGCAGCTCCGGTGGCCAGGGTATCTATGGCTACACCTTC.

This clonotype was seen only a few times. This chain joins TRBV5-4 and TRBJ1-6, with D possibly TRBD1 on 6 matching bases. The germline gives CDR1 SGHNT, CDR2 YYREEE (reference sequence). The CDR3 is 14 residues long. V was shortened by 0 bases and J by 10 bases, with 11 bases between the two germline ends. CDR3 DNA: TGTGCCAGCAGCTTGGAAGGGGGTTACTCACCCCTCCACTTT. It specifies CASSLEGGYSPLHF.

This clonotype was detected ten times or more. The chain employs TRBV2 and TRBJ2-5; 7 positions match TRBD1. The CDR3 sequence is 14 residues long. Germline-derived CDR1 and CDR2 are SNHLY and FYNNEI. Losses at the gene ends were 5 bases for V and 2 bases for J; bases not matched to a gene: 5. The CDR3 region has the DNA TGTGCCAGCAGTTCTTACAGGGGACAAGAGACCCAGTACTTC. Its translation is CASSSYRGQETQYF.

There are a few counts of this clonotype. The chain couples TRBV27 to TRBJ2-7; the D gene is possibly TRBD1 (6 bases). V was clipped by 4 bases and J by 4 bases, with 17 bases between them. CDR3 size: 15 residues. CDR1 is MNHEY, CDR2 SMNVEV, per germline (reference sequence). CDR3 loop: CASSSLRDTGYEQYF. Written as DNA, the CDR3 is TGTGCCAGCAGTTCCCTCCGGGACACGGGGTACGAGCAGTACTTC.